Following are 26 T cell receptor beta chains from one sample sequenced in a study of CD8 T cells in ankylosing spondylitis. TCRdb re-analysed the 5' RACE reads in MiXCR, keeping a single row per CDR3 protein. The top ten hold 21% of the sample, which has 220,000 or so distinct CDR3 sequences, 8% to 11% seen once. The specimen was blood, either unsorted or a sorted T cell fraction (not recorded which). All receptors derive from a male donor with ankylosing spondylitis or in good health (not recorded which).

The CDR3 sequence is CASSVLRSGETQYF. The DNA for the CDR3 is TGTGCCAGCAGTGTCTTGCGGTCGGGGGAGACCCAGTACTTC. The chain has TRBV6-1 and TRBJ2-5, with a weak D call TRBD2 (5 bases). The germline V and J ends were trimmed by 4 bases and 5 bases, with 14 bases remaining between them. This CDR3 has 14 residues. Germline V CDR1 and CDR2: MNHNS, SASEGT.

Only a few counts were recorded for this clonotype. This chain connects TRBV12-5 to TRBJ1-4; 9 nucleotides align to TRBD1. Germline CDR1 is LGHNT and CDR2 is FRNRAP. V dropped 3 bases and J dropped 8; count of bases not matched to a gene: 7. The CDR3 extends over 15 amino acids. CDR3 in DNA: TGTGCTAGTGGTTTTACAGGGGGCGCGTCCGAAAAACTGTTTTTT. As protein: CASGFTGGASEKLFF.

This clonotype was seen at least ten times. The chain uses TRBV12-3 or TRBV12-4 and TRBJ2-6, with D possibly TRBD1 on 5 matching bases. This CDR3 spans 16 amino acids. V gave up 2 bases and J gave up 0 bases, with 8 bases separating them. The CDR3 sequence is CASSLLQGSGANVLTF. The DNA of the CDR3 is TGTGCCAGCAGTTTACTCCAGGGCTCTGGGGCCAACGTCCTGACTTTC.

This clonotype has a count of ten or more. V and J are TRBV9 and TRBJ1-4; no firm D call. Germline V lookup: CDR1 SGDLS, CDR2 YYNGEE. This CDR3 spans 17 amino acids. V was cut by 3 bases and J by 0 bases, with 15 bases left in between. This chain's CDR3 is CASSEGAPGSTNEKLFF. The CDR3 DNA is TGTGCCAGCAGCGAGGGAGCTCCGGGGTCAACTAATGAAAAACTGTTTTTT.

This clonotype came up many times. The chain combines TRBV29-1 with TRBJ2-7; TRBD2 is a possible D gene (7 bases). Germline CDR1 and CDR2: SQVTM and ANQGSEA. Trimming pared 6 bases from V and 0 bases from J, leaving 12 bases between. The CDR3 has 13 residues. The CDR3 loop reads CSVGGAYSYEQYF. DNA of the CDR3: TGCAGCGTGGGGGGGGCCTACTCCTACGAGCAGTACTTC.

The sample holds many counts of this clonotype. The genes are TRBV2 and TRBJ2-1; 8 nucleotides line up with TRBD2. Trimming at V came to 1 base and at J to 7 bases, leaving 6 bases not matched to a gene. The CDR3 runs 15 residues. Germline loops: CDR1 SNHLY, CDR2 FYNNEI. The CDR3 protein is CASSEGRGARNEQFF. The CDR3 DNA sequence: TGTGCCAGCAGTGAAGGGCGGGGGGCGAGAAATGAGCAGTTCTTC.

This clonotype was counted many times. This chain uses TRBV7-3 with TRBJ2-1, with TRBD2 identical over 8 bases. The CDR3 consists of 13 residues. V was clipped by 4 bases and J by 8 bases; unmatched bases: 4. Germline CDR1 reads SGHTA; CDR2 reads FQGTGA. The CDR3: CASSSPGGDEQFF. The CDR3 DNA reads as TGTGCCAGCAGCTCACCGGGGGGGGATGAGCAGTTCTTC.

This clonotype appeared many times. The chain joins TRBV20-1 to TRBJ2-3, with 7 bases that match TRBD2. The CDR3 length is 13 residues. With 3 bases clipped from V and 1 base from J, the junction kept 1 base outside the gene matches. CDR1 and CDR2 (germline): DFQATT, SNEGSKA (reference sequence). CDR3 coding DNA: TGCAGTGCTAGTCTAGCGGGCACAGATACGCAGTATTTT. This sequence encodes CSASLAGTDTQYF.

This clonotype was observed many times. The chain links TRBV20-1 to TRBJ2-5; 12 nucleotides line up with TRBD2. This CDR3 spans 16 amino acids. Unmatched junction bases numbered 8, after V lost 4 bases and J lost 2 bases. Germline-derived CDR1 and CDR2 are DFQATT and SNEGSKA (reference sequence). CDR3 DNA sequence: TGCAGTGCTATAAGGACTAGCGGGGTACAACAAGAGACCCAGTACTTC. This codes for CSAIRTSGVQQETQYF.

A remark on this clonotype: A much larger clonotype is one base distant, so this may be a read error. DNA of the CDR3: TGTGCCACCAGCAGAGAGAGGACAGGGGGGTCTGCAGCTTTCTTT. Translated: CATSRERTGGSAAFF. The genes are TRBV15 and TRBJ1-1; 10 nucleotides align to TRBD1. The V gene end was trimmed by 0 bases and the J gene end by 10 bases; junction bases not matched to a gene: 8. CDR3 length: 15 residues. Germline V gives CDR1 LNHNV, CDR2 YYDKDF (reference sequence). Based on the CDR3 plus reference TRBV15 and TRBJ1-1, the full variable domain is DAMVIQNPRYQVTQFGKPVTLSCSQTLNHNVMYWYQQKSSQAPKLLFHYYDKDFNNEADTPDNFQSRRPNTSFCFLDIRSPGLGDTAMYLCATSRERTGGSAAFFGQGTRLTVV.

V and J are TRBV20-1 and TRBJ2-7, with 11 bases lining up with TRBD2. Losses at the gene ends were 0 bases for V and 6 bases for J; bases not matched to a gene: 16. CDR3 length: 18 residues. Germline CDR1 is DFQATT and CDR2 is SNEGSKA (reference sequence). For the CDR3, the DNA is TGCAGTGCTAGAGATTGGGGCCTAGCGGGGGGCCAGGTACGCGAGCAGTACTTC. Its protein product is CSARDWGLAGGQVREQYF.

This clonotype was seen just once. The rearrangement uses TRBV7-9 and TRBJ2-3; D is possibly TRBD1 (6 bases). V was trimmed by 2 bases and J by 1 base, leaving 10 bases between them. The CDR3 is 15 residues long. Germline assignment: CDR1 SEHNR and CDR2 FQNEAQ (reference sequence). CDR3 protein: CASSLLDRGTDTQYF. The DNA of the CDR3 is TGTGCCAGCAGCTTACTGGACAGAGGCACAGATACGCAGTATTTT.

This clonotype was recorded at least ten times. V usage is TRBV12-3 or TRBV12-4 and J usage is TRBJ2-4; no definite D call. V lost 3 bases, J lost 6 bases, and 6 bases lay in between. The CDR3 runs to 12 residues. The CDR3 region has the DNA TGTGCCAGCAGTTTGGACGGAAACATTCAGTACTTC. It is translated as CASSLDGNIQYF.

This clonotype was observed a few times. The chain has TRBV14 and TRBJ1-1; 8 bases map to TRBD1. J was trimmed by 4 bases and V by 5 bases; bases with no gene match: 6. The CDR3 contains 14 residues. The germline V gene has CDR1 SGHDN and CDR2 FVKESK. Here the CDR3 DNA reads TGTGCCAGCAGCAACCTACAGGGGGTCACTGAAGCTTTCTTT. Translated, it gives CASSNLQGVTEAFF.

Remarks on this clonotype: A much larger clonotype is one base distant, so this may be a read error. The V call is TRBV20-1, the J call TRBJ2-1; D may be TRBD2 (6 bases). The CDR3 is made up of 15 amino acids. Germline CDR1 and CDR2: DFQATT and SNEGSKA (reference sequence). The DNA for the CDR3 is TGCGGTGCACCAAAAGGGACCGGGGGTTACAATGAGCAGTTCTTC. This gives the protein CGAPKGTGGYNEQFF.

This clonotype was detected a few times. The chain uses TRBV12-3 or TRBV12-4 and TRBJ2-5; D may be TRBD1 or TRBD2 (5 bases each). The CDR3 length is 14 residues. V lost 5 bases, J lost 2 bases, and 12 bases lay in between. The CDR3 reads CASSDRDGQETQYF. DNA for the CDR3: TGTGCCAGCAGTGACCGGGACGGGCAAGAGACCCAGTACTTC.

At least ten counts were recorded for this clonotype. The genes are TRBV5-1 and TRBJ2-1, with D possibly TRBD1 on 8 matching bases. Germline assignment: CDR1 SGHRS and CDR2 YFSETQ. This CDR3 has 15 residues. V lost 0 bases and J 7 bases, leaving 14 bases between the germline ends. Here the CDR3 DNA reads TGCGCCAGCAGCTTGGACAGGGGGGGGTTAAATGAGCAGTTCTTC. Amino acid sequence: CASSLDRGGLNEQFF.

This clonotype was detected many times. The chain joins TRBV2 to TRBJ1-5, with D maybe TRBD1 (6 bases). Trimming removed 3 bases at V and 4 bases at J, with 13 bases between. Germline CDR1 and CDR2: SNHLY and FYNNEI. The CDR3 length is 15 residues. The CDR3 nucleotides are TGTGCCAGCAGTGACGGGGGGACAAAGAATCAGCCCCAGCATTTT. Amino acid sequence: CASSDGGTKNQPQHF.

Details on this clonotype: A much larger clone lies one base from this, so it may be a read error. The chain uses TRBV9 and TRBJ2-1, with D possibly TRBD2 on 5 matching bases. The CDR3 length is 13 residues. CDR1 SGDLS and CDR2 YYNGEE come from the germline V gene. Trimming took 3 bases from V and 6 from J, leaving 10 bases between them. The CDR3 spells CASSGGDSNEQFF. The DNA of the CDR3 is TGTGCCAGCAGCGGGGGAGATAGCAATGAGCAGTTCTTC.

This clonotype was counted only a few times. The chain couples TRBV7-3 to TRBJ2-1; 11 bases match TRBD2. From germline, CDR1 is SGHTA and CDR2 FQGTGA. Trimming removed 6 bases from V and 6 bases from J; junction bases left unmatched: 19. The CDR3 totals 19 residues. Here the CDR3 reads CASSRLESPSGGTGNEQFF. The CDR3 nucleotides are TGTGCCAGCAGTCGTCTGGAGTCGCCTAGCGGGGGGACTGGCAATGAGCAGTTCTTC.

This clonotype was recorded at least ten times. The rearrangement uses TRBV9 and TRBJ2-2, with D perhaps matching TRBD2 (5 bases). V was cut by 0 bases and J by 1 base, with 10 bases left in between. The CDR3 sequence is 16 residues long. Germline-derived CDR1 and CDR2 are SGDLS and YYNGEE. The CDR3 DNA follows: TGTGCCAGCAGCGTAGCCCTGGCGGGGAACACCGGGGAGCTGTTTTTT. Residues: CASSVALAGNTGELFF.

This clonotype has a count of ten or more. V is TRBV5-1 and J is TRBJ1-5, with 10 bases that match TRBD1. V shed 10 bases and J 1 base; nucleotides not matched to a gene: 5. CDR1 is SGHRS, CDR2 YFSETQ, per germline. This CDR3 has 14 amino acids. The CDR3 nucleotides read TGCGCCTGCTCGGGACAGGGGAGCAATCAGCCCCAGCATTTT. Its protein product is CACSGQGSNQPQHF.

At least ten counts were recorded for this clonotype. The rearrangement joins TRBV20-1 to TRBJ1-5, with a weak D call TRBD1 (5 bases). This CDR3 is built from 14 residues. Germline loops: CDR1 DFQATT, CDR2 SNEGSKA (reference sequence). Trimming took 2 bases from V and 3 from J, leaving 11 bases between them. This CDR3 reads CSARFGGANQPQHF. The DNA for the CDR3 is TGCAGTGCTAGATTCGGGGGTGCCAATCAGCCCCAGCATTTT.

This clonotype was seen once. This chain uses TRBV6-2 or TRBV6-3 with TRBJ2-3; 7 nucleotides line up with TRBD1. CDR3 size: 15 residues. Unmatched junction bases numbered 9, after V lost 7 bases and J lost 2 bases. Germline loops: CDR1 MNHEY, CDR2 SVGEGT. Here the CDR3 DNA reads TGTGCCAGCACCTCGAGGGACAGAATCACAGATACGCAGTATTTT. Amino acid sequence: CASTSRDRITDTQYF.

This chain links TRBV28 with TRBJ2-1, with D uncertain. Per germline, CDR1 MDHEN and CDR2 SYDVKM. V gave up 7 bases and J gave up 1 base, with 8 bases separating them. The CDR3 extends over 13 amino acids. This CDR3 reads CASTLPSYNEQFF. CDR3 nucleotide sequence: TGTGCCAGCACCCTACCATCCTACAATGAGCAGTTCTTC.

This clonotype was counted ten times or more. The genes are TRBV20-1 and TRBJ2-3; either TRBD1 or TRBD2 may supply D (5 bases each). V dropped 3 bases and J dropped 0 bases, with 10 bases sitting between them. Per the germline V gene, CDR1 is DFQATT and CDR2 is SNEGSKA (reference sequence). The CDR3 extends over 14 amino acids. The chain's CDR3 is CSARGVRSTDTQYF. Here the CDR3 DNA reads TGCAGTGCTAGGGGGGTCCGGAGCACAGATACGCAGTATTTT.